The rows below give T cell receptor beta chains drawn from one sample of a study of blood T cell repertoires in COVID-19. Produced via immunoSEQ multiplex PCR; TCRdb's table is partial and in-frame only. The sample carries 250,000 to 350,000 clones, 80% to 90% recorded once. The sequenced material came from peripheral blood. The origin of the receptors is a man aged 25 to 40 with acute or convalescent COVID-19. Both conserved end residues are part of each CDR3. The D gene is left open where the match is weak. Only some rows state a clone size, as once, few, many or a class for expanded clones.

v_gene: TRBV21-1; d_gene: .; abundance: once; j_gene: TRBJ2-7; CDR3aa: CASRYRGGPYEQYF; CDR3nt: TGTGCCAGCCGCTACAGGGGGGGCCCCTACGAGCAGTACTTC
v_gene: TRBV14; d_gene: .; abundance: .; j_gene: TRBJ1-1; CDR3aa: CASSLQGIGTEAFF; CDR3nt: TGTGCCAGCAGCCTACAGGGTATAGGAACTGAAGCTTTCTTT
v_gene: TRBV28; d_gene: TRBD1; abundance: .; j_gene: TRBJ2-7; CDR3aa: CATYRGVSWEQYF; CDR3nt: TGTGCCACCTACAGGGGGGTTTCTTGGGAGCAGTACTTC
v_gene: TRBV6-5; d_gene: TRBD2; abundance: .; j_gene: TRBJ2-2; CDR3aa: CASETARSGGGELFF; CDR3nt: TGTGCCAGCGAGACAGCCCGATCGGGGGGCGGGGAGCTGTTTTTT
v_gene: TRBV15; d_gene: TRBD1; abundance: .; j_gene: TRBJ1-5; CDR3aa: CATSTLQGAFQPQHF; CDR3nt: TGTGCCACCAGCACCCTACAGGGGGCTTTCCAGCCCCAGCATTTT
v_gene: TRBV2; d_gene: TRBD1; abundance: once; j_gene: TRBJ2-7; CDR3aa: CASGVLRGREQYF; CDR3nt: TGTGCCAGCGGGGTACTTAGGGGGCGCGAGCAGTACTTC
v_gene: TRBV11-2; d_gene: .; abundance: .; j_gene: TRBJ1-5; CDR3aa: CASSLAGGSQPQHF; CDR3nt: TGTGCCAGCAGCTTAGCTGGGGGCAGCCAGCCCCAGCATTTT
v_gene: TRBV12-3/TRBV12-4; d_gene: .; abundance: once; j_gene: TRBJ1-4; CDR3aa: CASSLKAGGKLFF; CDR3nt: TGTGCCAGCAGTTTAAAGGCGGGAGGGAAACTGTTTTTT
v_gene: TRBV5-8; d_gene: .; abundance: .; j_gene: TRBJ1-1; CDR3aa: CASSLGHPNTEAFF; CDR3nt: TGTGCCAGCAGCCTGGGACACCCGAACACTGAAGCTTTCTTT
v_gene: TRBV19; d_gene: .; abundance: .; j_gene: TRBJ1-1; CDR3aa: CASSISGRTEAFF; CDR3nt: TGTGCCAGTAGTATATCCGGTCGGACTGAAGCTTTCTTT
v_gene: TRBV6-1; d_gene: .; abundance: .; j_gene: TRBJ1-5; CDR3aa: CASSESRYRDLGHF; CDR3nt: TGTGCCAGCAGTGAATCAAGGTACCGGGACTTAGGGCATTTT
v_gene: TRBV25-1; d_gene: .; abundance: .; j_gene: TRBJ1-6; CDR3aa: CASSGLTGSNSPLHF; CDR3nt: TGTGCCAGCAGTGGTCTTACAGGATCCAATTCACCCCTCCACTTT
v_gene: TRBV7-9; d_gene: .; abundance: .; j_gene: TRBJ1-6; CDR3aa: CASSLELQNSPLHF; CDR3nt: TGTGCCAGCAGCTTAGAACTCCAAAATTCACCCCTCCACTTT
v_gene: TRBV30; d_gene: TRBD2; abundance: few; j_gene: TRBJ2-1; CDR3aa: CASTSGIDGSEQFF; CDR3nt: TGTGCCAGCACTAGCGGGATAGACGGTAGTGAGCAGTTCTTC